This T cell receptor beta chain derives from a study of T cell repertoires in cytomegalovirus infection. One entry per CDR3 protein, called by TCRdb with MiXCR from the reads. The table shows about 400,000 distinct CDR3 sequences, with about a sixth occurring only once. The CDR3 runs to 19 residues. The germline CDR1 and CDR2 sequences are SEHNR and FQNEAQ (reference sequence). V lost 5 bases to trimming and J lost 6 bases; unmatched junction nucleotides: 18. The V and J genes are TRBV7-9 and TRBJ2-5; 13 positions match TRBD2. The clonotype was recovered from a human donor in good health (CMV status not recorded). Some clones in this sample may be carry-over from other donors' samples. The sequencing sample was made of PBMCs. The CDR3 sequence is CASSPGLAGARTMRKTQYF. The CDR3 DNA sequence: TGTGCCAGCAGCCCCGGACTAGCGGGAGCCCGGACCATGAGAAAGACCCAGTACTTC.